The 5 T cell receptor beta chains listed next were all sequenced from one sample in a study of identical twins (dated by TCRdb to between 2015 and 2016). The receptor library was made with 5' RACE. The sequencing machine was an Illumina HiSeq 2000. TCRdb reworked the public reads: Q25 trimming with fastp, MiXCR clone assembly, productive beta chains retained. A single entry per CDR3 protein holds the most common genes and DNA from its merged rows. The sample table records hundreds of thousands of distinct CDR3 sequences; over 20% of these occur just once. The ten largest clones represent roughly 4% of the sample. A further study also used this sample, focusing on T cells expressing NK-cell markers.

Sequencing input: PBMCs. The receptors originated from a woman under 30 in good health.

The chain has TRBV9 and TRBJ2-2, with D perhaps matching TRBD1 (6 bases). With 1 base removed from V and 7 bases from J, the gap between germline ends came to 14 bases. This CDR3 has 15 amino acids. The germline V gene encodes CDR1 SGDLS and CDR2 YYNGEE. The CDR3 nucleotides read TGTGCCAGCAGCGTAACAGGGAGCGGCGGCGGGGAGCTGTTTTTT. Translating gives CASSVTGSGGGELFF.

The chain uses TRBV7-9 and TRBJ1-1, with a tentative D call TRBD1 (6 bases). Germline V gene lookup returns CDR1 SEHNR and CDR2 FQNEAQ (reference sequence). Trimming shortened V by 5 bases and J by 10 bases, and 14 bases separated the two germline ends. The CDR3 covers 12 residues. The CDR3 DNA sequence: TGTGCCAGCAGCCAAACAGGGCTGGCAGCTTTCTTT. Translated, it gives CASSQTGLAAFF.

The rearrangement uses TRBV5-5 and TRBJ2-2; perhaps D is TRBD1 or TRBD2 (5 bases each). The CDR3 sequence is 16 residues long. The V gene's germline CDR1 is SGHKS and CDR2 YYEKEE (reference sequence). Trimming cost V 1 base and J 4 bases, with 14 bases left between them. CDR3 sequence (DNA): TGTGCCAGCAGCTTGAGAAGGGACGCTACCACCGGGGAGCTGTTTTTT. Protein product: CASSLRRDATTGELFF.

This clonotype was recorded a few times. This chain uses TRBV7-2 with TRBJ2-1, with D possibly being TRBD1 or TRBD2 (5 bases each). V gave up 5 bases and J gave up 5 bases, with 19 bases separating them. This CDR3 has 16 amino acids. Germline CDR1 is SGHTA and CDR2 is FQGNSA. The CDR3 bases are TGTGCCAGCAGCCCGTATACCGGGACCCATAACAATGAGCAGTTCTTC. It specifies CASSPYTGTHNNEQFF.

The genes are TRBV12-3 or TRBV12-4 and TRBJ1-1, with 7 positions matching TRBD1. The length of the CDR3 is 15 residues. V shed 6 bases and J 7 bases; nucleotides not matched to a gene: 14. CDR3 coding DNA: TGTGCCAGCAGCTCCAACAGACAGGGTGGTCTTGAAGCTTTCTTT. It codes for CASSSNRQGGLEAFF.